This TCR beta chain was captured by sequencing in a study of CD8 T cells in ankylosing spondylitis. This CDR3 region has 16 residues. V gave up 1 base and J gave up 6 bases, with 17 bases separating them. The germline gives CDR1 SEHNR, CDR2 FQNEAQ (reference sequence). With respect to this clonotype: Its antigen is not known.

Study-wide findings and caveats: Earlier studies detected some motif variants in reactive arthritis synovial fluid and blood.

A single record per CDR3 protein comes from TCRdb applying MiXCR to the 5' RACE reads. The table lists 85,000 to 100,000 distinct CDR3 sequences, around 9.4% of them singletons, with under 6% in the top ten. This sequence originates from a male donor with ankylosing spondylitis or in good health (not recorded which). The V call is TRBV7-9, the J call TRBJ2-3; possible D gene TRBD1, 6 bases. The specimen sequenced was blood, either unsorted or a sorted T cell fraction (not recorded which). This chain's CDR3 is CASSLGGGRRIDTQYF. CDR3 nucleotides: TGTGCCAGCAGCTTAGGTGGGGGCCGTCGTATCGATACGCAGTATTTT. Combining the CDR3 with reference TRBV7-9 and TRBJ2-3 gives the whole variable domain DTGVSQNPRHKITKRGQNVTFRCDPISEHNRLYWYRQTLGQGPEFLTYFQNEAQLEKSRLLSDRFSAERPKGSFSTLEIQRTEQGDSAMYLCASSLGGGRRIDTQYFGPGTRLTVL.